This T cell receptor beta chain comes out of a study of human T cells and chemical hapten exposure. The wider study: The sensitizing agent was 2% DPC, placed on roughly 2 cm by roughly 2 cm of upper inner arm skin.

The CDR3 totals 15 residues. With 6 bases removed from V and 4 bases from J, the gap between germline ends came to 18 bases. Germline V gene data show CDR1 as ENHRY and CDR2 as SYGVKD. Study observations and caveats: TCRs above 1 in 1000 frequency did not change with DPC sensitization.

The authors' processing: About 97,000 TCRs per sample was the median, with a range of about 20,000 to 690,600. TCRdb independently ran MiXCR on the RACE reads; one entry per CDR3 protein. The V and J calls come from TCRdb's annotation, not from the publication. In the table there are around 100,000 distinct CDR3 sequences, 10% to 11% of which are singletons. This clonotype was recorded a few times. Its matching antigen is unknown. Time point meaning: pre-sensitization, week 0. Treatment indicated: therapeutic diphenylcyclopropenone sensitization with weekly scalp DPC. The clonotype was recovered from a woman aged 55-69 years with alopecia areata. Some clones in this sample may be carry-over from other donors' samples. V and J are TRBV10-3 and TRBJ2-5; perhaps TRBD2 as D (5 bases). The specimen comprised whole blood, sampled in connection with sensitization to the hapten diphenylcyclopropenone (DPC). Here the CDR3 DNA reads TGTGCCATCAGCCGGGGTCCTGTGGCTGGAGAGACCCAGTACTTC. Protein: CAISRGPVAGETQYF.